This entry lists 14 T cell receptor beta chains sequenced from one sample in a study of blood T cell repertoires in COVID-19. Some clones are missing from TCRdb's copy, which holds only in-frame ones; the method was immunoSEQ multiplex PCR. The data show about 46,000 clones, with over 70% seen just once and about a sixth held by the top ten. Material: peripheral blood. These receptors all come from a human donor in a cohort sampled during active COVID-19.

The V and J genes are TRBV25-1 and TRBJ1-2, with TRBD1 matching 7 bases. Germline V gene sequence: CDR1 MGHDK, CDR2 SYGVNS. V was pared by 6 bases and J by 3 bases, with 4 bases of the junction left unmatched. The length of the CDR3 is 13 residues. The CDR3 DNA reads as TGTGCCAGCAGCAGGGGGGAAGACTATGGCTACACCTTC. It codes for CASSRGEDYGYTF.

CDR3 sequence reads: CASSSTGGHTEAFF. The CDR3 bases are TGTGCCAGCAGCTCGACAGGGGGCCACACTGAAGCTTTCTTT. V is TRBV7-6 and J is TRBJ1-1; TRBD1 matches at 10 bases. Germline CDR1 and CDR2: SGHVS and FNYEAQ. The J segment lost 3 bases and the V segment lost 4 bases, leaving 2 bases of the junction unmatched. The CDR3 consists of 14 residues.

Regarding this clone: Other DNA sequences in the sample encode the same CDR3. The chain links TRBV9 to TRBJ2-2; no clear D. V shed 4 bases and J shed 2 bases, with 6 bases lying between them. The CDR3 totals 13 residues. Germline V lookup: CDR1 SGDLS, CDR2 YYNGEE. The DNA of the CDR3 is TGTGCCAGCAGCCCCTCTAACACCGGGGAGCTGTTTTTT. It translates to CASSPSNTGELFF.

The chain combines TRBV5-4 with TRBJ2-1; no definite D call. Germline CDR1 SGHNT, CDR2 YYREEE (reference sequence). V was shortened by 0 bases and J by 3 bases, with 7 bases between the two germline ends. CDR3 length: 14 residues. CDR3 sequence reads: CASSLEQSYNEQFF. CDR3 sequence (DNA): TGTGCCAGCAGCTTGGAACAAAGCTACAATGAGCAGTTCTTC.

V gene TRBV14 combines with J gene TRBJ2-1; 8 positions agree with TRBD2. V gave up 2 bases and J gave up 3 bases; unmatched junction bases: 3. This CDR3 contains 15 residues. Germline lookup yields CDR1 SGHDN and CDR2 FVKESK. The CDR3 sequence: CASSQRRGDYNEQFF. In DNA, the CDR3 is TGTGCCAGCAGCCAAAGGCGGGGGGACTACAATGAGCAGTTCTTC.

The chain is built from TRBV24-1 and TRBJ1-5; 7 nucleotides agree with TRBD1. The V segment lost 6 bases and the J segment 2 bases; nucleotides outside the gene matches: 3. This CDR3 region has 14 residues. Germline CDR1 KGHDR, CDR2 SFDVKD. The CDR3 coding sequence is TGTGCCACCAGTACAGGGGTTGGCAATCAGCCCCAGCATTTT. As protein: CATSTGVGNQPQHF.

Judged by abundance, this clone is medium-sized (0.01 to 0.1%). The chain combines TRBV5-1 with TRBJ2-1; 9 bases agree with TRBD2. CDR3 length: 19 amino acids. Trimming at V came to 2 bases and at J to 0 bases, leaving 12 bases not matched to a gene. Germline V gene data show CDR1 as SGHRS and CDR2 as YFSETQ. The CDR3 loop reads CASSFASGRLPSSYNEQFF. The CDR3, as DNA: TGCGCCAGCAGCTTCGCGAGCGGGAGGCTTCCTAGCTCCTACAATGAGCAGTTCTTC.

This clone was seen once. This sequence joins TRBV24-1 and TRBJ2-2, with D perhaps matching TRBD1 (5 bases). V gave up 3 bases and J gave up 2 bases, with 12 bases separating them. Germline-derived CDR1 and CDR2 are KGHDR and SFDVKD. The CDR3 runs to 16 residues. The CDR3 DNA reads TGTGCCACCAGTGATCACCAGCAGGGAAACACCGGGGAGCTGTTTTTT. Translating it yields CATSDHQQGNTGELFF.

V and J are TRBV19 and TRBJ2-7; the match to TRBD2 covers 8 bases. The V segment lost 3 bases and the J segment 4 bases; nucleotides outside the gene matches: 8. CDR1 is LNHDA, CDR2 SQIVND, per germline (reference sequence). The CDR3 spans 15 residues. CDR3 bases: TGTGCCAGTAGTATGATGTTCGGCGGGGGGTACGAGCAGTACTTC. Amino acid sequence: CASSMMFGGGYEQYF.

CDR3 sequence (DNA): TGCGCCAGCAGCCAAGCCGGGACAGGGCTACAGGGTTATGGCTACACCTTC. Translation gives CASSQAGTGLQGYGYTF. This sequence joins TRBV4-1 and TRBJ1-2; 9 bases align to TRBD1. The germline gives CDR1 MGHRA, CDR2 YSYEKL. This CDR3 spans 17 amino acids. V lost 1 base to trimming and J lost 5 bases; unmatched junction nucleotides: 11.

The chain uses TRBV7-8 and TRBJ1-6; possibly TRBD1 for D (6 bases). CDR1 and CDR2 from the germline V gene are SGHVS and FQNEAQ. The CDR3 has 18 residues. With 2 bases removed from V and 7 bases from J, the gap between germline ends came to 21 bases. The CDR3: CASSLPSTSRGWNSPLHF. DNA for the CDR3: TGTGCCAGCAGCTTACCTTCGACTTCCAGGGGCTGGAATTCACCCCTCCACTTT.

The rearrangement joins TRBV4-3 to TRBJ1-1; possible D gene TRBD1, 5 bases. The CDR3 has 17 residues. Trimming took 0 bases from V and 5 from J, leaving 19 bases between them. Germline V lookup: CDR1 LGHNA, CDR2 YSLEER. The CDR3 is CASSQEGLGGSGTEAFF. The CDR3 nucleotides read TGCGCCAGCAGCCAAGAAGGATTGGGGGGGAGTGGGACTGAAGCTTTCTTT.

The chain recombines TRBV28 with TRBJ1-2, with D unresolved. Germline V gene data show CDR1 as MDHEN and CDR2 as SYDVKM. The CDR3 spans 15 residues. Trimming cost V 1 base and J 4 bases, with 13 bases left between them. In nucleotides, the CDR3 is TGTGCCAGCAGTTTATCAGGCCGAGCAAGCTATGGCTACACCTTC. Translating gives CASSLSGRASYGYTF.

This clone was seen a single time. The chain links TRBV11-2 to TRBJ2-7; a weak D match, TRBD1 (6 bases). V was cut by 4 bases and J by 2 bases, with 15 bases left in between. The V gene's germline CDR1 is SGHAT and CDR2 FQNNGV. The CDR3 spans 15 residues. The CDR3 DNA is TGTGCCAGCAGCTCCCCCGTGCAGGGGCCCTACGAGCAGTACTTC. Protein sequence: CASSSPVQGPYEQYF.